The T cell receptor beta chain described here comes from a study of CD4 T cells in relation to SARS-CoV-2 and coronaviruses (dated by TCRdb to about 2021). Regarding the research as a whole: HLA restriction was mapped for shared crossreactive spike epitopes using patient-derived lymphoblastoid cell lines. For other donors in the study, expansion assays were sequenced with a different, Illumina-based TCR-beta assay. The Adaptive Biotechnologies TCR-sequencing kit was used to sequence samples from a few pre-COVID donors and the naive versus memory experiments, whereas other data were Illumina-based. Memory CD4+ T cell crossreactivity between SARS-CoV-2 and common cold coronavirus spike proteins was assessed at the TCR clonotype level in the study.

CDR1 and CDR2 were assigned from the germline V gene as SGDLS and YYNGEE. Between the V and J ends, shortened by 0 bases and 2 bases respectively, the junction contains 11 bases. Including the terminal cysteine and phenylalanine, the CDR3 comprises 15 residues. Only the CDR3 portion is preserved as DNA: 45 bases, with reading frame beginning at the first base. With respect to this clone: What this receptor recognizes is not known. Within one base of it there is no much larger clone, and no base qualities were kept.

General study outcomes and caveats: Because the crossreactivity analysis focused on spike protein, crossreactivity against other viral proteins was not assessed. Compared with monoreactive clones, crossreactive clones had significantly weaker SARS-CoV-2-driven expansion, a result consistent with antigenic imprinting. In approximately 65% of donors, memory CD4+ clonotypes turned up that crossrecognized SARS-CoV-2 and at least one common cold coronavirus spike. Sequencing of naive versus memory cells indicated that the assay detects memory recall responses, not primary responses primed during culture. Small numbers of patients and of tested TCRs were a limitation of the study. Pre-pandemic and post-infection samples were not both contributed by any donor, so tracing of the source of pre-existing responses was limited.

Uncultured naive and memory CD4+ T cell DNA received deep-resolution immunoSEQ TCR-beta sequencing. On the authors' methods: During preprocessing, nonproductive sequences were discarded, as were any CDR3s that did not begin with C, did not end with F or W, or were shorter than 7 amino acids. Cultured and uncultured naive and memory CD4+ repertoires were searched for previously identified spike- and CEF-reactive CDR3s. Pairwise Levenshtein distance, computed with the stringdist R package after three terminal residues were trimmed from each end, was used as the measure of CDR3 homology. This immuneACCESS table, as held by TCRdb, lists in-frame sequences with V and J called but not all clones. Of the missing ones, under half trace to an unresolved V gene in checked studies; the others have no known cause. The V and J calls and clone size are taken from that table; D and trimming were inferred from the DNA. The sample records about 65,000 clones, over 80% of which are singletons. Around 1.7% of the sample goes to the ten largest clones.

CD4+ T cells from unexposed donors were collected before the COVID-19 pandemic (2011-2018). Naive and memory CD4+ T cells were separated from cryopreserved PBMCs through CD4 enrichment, which was followed by EasySep naive CD4+ T cell enrichment. Leukapheresis product for the unexposed donors was bought commercially. Ficoll-Paque PLUS gradient centrifugation was used to isolate PBMCs from either whole blood or leukapheresis product. PBMCs were either cryopreserved at -140 degrees C or used fresh in the expansion assay. The QIAamp Micro DNA Kit was used to extract genomic DNA from the CD4+ T cells. This receptor was taken from a human donor in good health. The sequenced material came from memory CD4+ T cells from PBMCs. The intended sense of this specimen's cell subset or site label: memory (non-naive) CD4+ T cells. The chain uses TRBV9 and TRBJ2-5; the D gene remains uncertain. The CDR3 loop reads CASSVGPQAQETQYF. The DNA is as follows: TGTGCCAGCAGCGTAGGTCCCCAGGCTCAAGAGACCCAGTACTTC.